This TCR beta chain originates from a study of blood T cell repertoires in COVID-19. Across the study: Acute and convalescent COVID-19 specimens originated in the United States, Italy and Spain.

As originally analysed: Counts of nucleated cells, estimated from reference gene primer amplification, were obtained. Produced via immunoSEQ multiplex PCR; TCRdb's table is partial and in-frame only. The DNA was the basis for D and trimming; V, J and clone size are from that table. This sample has approximately 300,000 clones, with around 89% found just once. The V gene's germline CDR1 is SNHLY and CDR2 FYNNEI. CDR3 length equals 13 residues. The V segment lost 6 bases and the J segment 3 bases; nucleotides outside the gene matches: 3. The V gene is TRBV2, the J gene TRBJ1-2; 8 bases map to TRBD1. Sequencing was performed on peripheral blood. The receptor comes from a middle-aged man with acute or convalescent COVID-19. The CDR3 DNA follows: TGTGCCAGCAGCATGGGACAGGACTATGGCTACACCTTC. It encodes CASSMGQDYGYTF.